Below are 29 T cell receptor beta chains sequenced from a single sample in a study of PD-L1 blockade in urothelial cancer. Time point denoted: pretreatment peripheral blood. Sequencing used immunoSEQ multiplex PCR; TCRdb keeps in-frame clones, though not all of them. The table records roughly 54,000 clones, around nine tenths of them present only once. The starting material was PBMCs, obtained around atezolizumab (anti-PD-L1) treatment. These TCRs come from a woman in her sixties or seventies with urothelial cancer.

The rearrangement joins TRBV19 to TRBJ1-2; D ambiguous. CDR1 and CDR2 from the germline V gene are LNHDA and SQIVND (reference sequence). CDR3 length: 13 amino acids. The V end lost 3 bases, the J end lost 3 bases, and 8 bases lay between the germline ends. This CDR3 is CASSMRGDYGYTF. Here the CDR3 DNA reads TGTGCCAGTAGTATGAGAGGAGACTATGGCTACACCTTC.

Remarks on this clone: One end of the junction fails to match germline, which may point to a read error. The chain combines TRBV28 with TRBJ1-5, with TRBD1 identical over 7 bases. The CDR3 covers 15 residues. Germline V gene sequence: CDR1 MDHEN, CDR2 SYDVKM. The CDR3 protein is CASSLTDRVGQPQHF. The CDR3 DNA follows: TGTGCCAGCAGTTTAACAGACAGGGTTGGGCAGCCCCAGCATTTC.

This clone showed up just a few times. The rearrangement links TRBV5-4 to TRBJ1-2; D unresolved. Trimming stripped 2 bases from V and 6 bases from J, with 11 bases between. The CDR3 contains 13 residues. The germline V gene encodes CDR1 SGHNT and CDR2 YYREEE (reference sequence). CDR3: CASSLLGGDGYTF. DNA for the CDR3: TGTGCCAGCAGCTTATTGGGTGGAGATGGCTACACCTTC.

CDR3 protein: CASSSPTSGGYQRGTDTQYF. DNA for the CDR3: TGCGCCAGCAGCTCCCCGACTAGCGGGGGTTACCAGCGAGGCACAGATACGCAGTATTTT. The chain links TRBV5-1 to TRBJ2-3; 12 positions agree with TRBD2. V was pared by 3 bases and J by 1 base, with 15 bases of the junction left unmatched. The germline V gene encodes CDR1 SGHRS and CDR2 YFSETQ. This CDR3 region has 20 residues.

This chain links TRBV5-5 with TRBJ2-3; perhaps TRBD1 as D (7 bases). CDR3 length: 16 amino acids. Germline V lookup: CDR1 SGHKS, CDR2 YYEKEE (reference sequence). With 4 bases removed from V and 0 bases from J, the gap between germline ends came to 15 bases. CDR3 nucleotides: TGTGCCAGCAGCCGCGGGGACAGATACAGCACAGATACGCAGTATTTT. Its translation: CASSRGDRYSTDTQYF.

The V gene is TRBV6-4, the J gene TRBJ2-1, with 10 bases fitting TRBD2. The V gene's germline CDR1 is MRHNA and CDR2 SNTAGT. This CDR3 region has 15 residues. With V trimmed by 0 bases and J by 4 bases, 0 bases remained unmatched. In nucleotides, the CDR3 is TGTGCCAGCAGTGACTCAGCGGGGGGGTACAATGAGCAGTTCTTC. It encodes CASSDSAGGYNEQFF.

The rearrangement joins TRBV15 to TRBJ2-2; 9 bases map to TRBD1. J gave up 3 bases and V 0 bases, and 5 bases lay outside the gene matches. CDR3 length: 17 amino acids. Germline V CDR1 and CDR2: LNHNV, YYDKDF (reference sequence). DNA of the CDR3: TGTGCCACCAGCAGAGATCAGGGGACAGGGCACACCGGGGAGCTGTTTTTT. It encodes CATSRDQGTGHTGELFF.

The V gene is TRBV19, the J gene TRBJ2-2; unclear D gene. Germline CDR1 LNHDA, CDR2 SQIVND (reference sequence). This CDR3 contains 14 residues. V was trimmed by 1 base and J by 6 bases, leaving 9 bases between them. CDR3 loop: CASSIGPGSGELFF. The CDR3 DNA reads TGTGCCAGTAGTATAGGGCCCGGGTCCGGGGAGCTGTTTTTT.

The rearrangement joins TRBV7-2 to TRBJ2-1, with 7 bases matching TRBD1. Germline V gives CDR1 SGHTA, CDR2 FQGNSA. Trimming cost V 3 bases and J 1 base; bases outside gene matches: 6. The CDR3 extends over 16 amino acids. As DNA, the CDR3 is TGTGCCAGCAGCTTGTGGACAGGCCGGTCCTACAATGAGCAGTTCTTC. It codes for CASSLWTGRSYNEQFF.

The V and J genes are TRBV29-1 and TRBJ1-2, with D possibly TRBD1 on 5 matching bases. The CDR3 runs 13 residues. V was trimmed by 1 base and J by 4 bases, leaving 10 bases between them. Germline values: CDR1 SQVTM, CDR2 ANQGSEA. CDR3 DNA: TGCAGCGTTGAAGTGGGGGGGAGCTATGGCTACACCTTC. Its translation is CSVEVGGSYGYTF.

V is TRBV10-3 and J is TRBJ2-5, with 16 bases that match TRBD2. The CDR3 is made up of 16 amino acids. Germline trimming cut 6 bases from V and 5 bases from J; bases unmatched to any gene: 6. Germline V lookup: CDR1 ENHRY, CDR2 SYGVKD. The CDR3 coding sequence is TGTGCCATCAGCCCGGGACTAGCGGGGGGGCGGGAGACCCAGTACTTC. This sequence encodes CAISPGLAGGRETQYF.

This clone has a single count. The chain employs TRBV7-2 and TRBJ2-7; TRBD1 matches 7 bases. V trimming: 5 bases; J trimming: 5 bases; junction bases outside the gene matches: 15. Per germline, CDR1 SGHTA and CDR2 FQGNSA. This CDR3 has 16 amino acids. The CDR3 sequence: CASSGRPTGSRDEQYF. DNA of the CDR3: TGTGCCAGCAGCGGGCGCCCGACAGGGTCGAGGGACGAGCAGTACTTC.

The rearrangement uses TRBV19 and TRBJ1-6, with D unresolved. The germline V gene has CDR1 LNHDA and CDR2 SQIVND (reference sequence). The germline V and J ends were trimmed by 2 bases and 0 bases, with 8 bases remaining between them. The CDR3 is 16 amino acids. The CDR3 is CASSITGSSYNSPLHF. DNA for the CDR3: TGTGCCAGTAGTATAACGGGGAGCTCCTATAATTCACCCCTCCACTTT.

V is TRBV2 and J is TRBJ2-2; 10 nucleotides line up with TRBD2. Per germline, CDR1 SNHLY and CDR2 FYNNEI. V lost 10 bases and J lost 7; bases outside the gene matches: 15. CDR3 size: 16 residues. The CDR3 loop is CATARDTGLASGELFF. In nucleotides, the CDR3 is TGTGCCACAGCACGGGACACGGGACTAGCGAGCGGGGAGCTGTTTTTT.

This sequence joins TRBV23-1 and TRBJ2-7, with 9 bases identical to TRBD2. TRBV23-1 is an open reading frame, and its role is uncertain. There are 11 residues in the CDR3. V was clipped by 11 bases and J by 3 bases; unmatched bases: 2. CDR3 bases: TGCGCCGGGCGGGAGGGCTACGAGCAGTACTTC. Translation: CAGREGYEQYF.

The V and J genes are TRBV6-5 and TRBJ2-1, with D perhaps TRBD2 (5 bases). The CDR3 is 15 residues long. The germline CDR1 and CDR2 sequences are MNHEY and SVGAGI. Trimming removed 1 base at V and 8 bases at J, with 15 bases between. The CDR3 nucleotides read TGTGCCAGCAGTTACTACGTGGGCCGGGGAGATGAGCAGTTCTTC. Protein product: CASSYYVGRGDEQFF.

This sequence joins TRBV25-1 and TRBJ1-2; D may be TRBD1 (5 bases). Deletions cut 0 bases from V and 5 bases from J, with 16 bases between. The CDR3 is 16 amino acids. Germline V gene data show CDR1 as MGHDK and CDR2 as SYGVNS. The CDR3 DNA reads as TGTGCCAGCAGTGAATACTACCAGGGCTCGCGGTATGGCTACACCTTC. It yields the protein CASSEYYQGSRYGYTF.

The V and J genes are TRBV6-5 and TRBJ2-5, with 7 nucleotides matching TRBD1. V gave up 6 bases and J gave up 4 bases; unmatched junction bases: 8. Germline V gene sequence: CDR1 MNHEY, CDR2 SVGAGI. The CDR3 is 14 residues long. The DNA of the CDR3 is TGTGCCAGCAGGATAAACAGGGGTCCAGAGACCCAGTACTTC. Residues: CASRINRGPETQYF.

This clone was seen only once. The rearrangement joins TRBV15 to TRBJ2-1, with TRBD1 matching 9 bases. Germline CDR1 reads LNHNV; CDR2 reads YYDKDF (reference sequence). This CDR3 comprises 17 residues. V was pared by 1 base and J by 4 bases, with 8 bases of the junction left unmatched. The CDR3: CATSRAPQTGGYNEQFF. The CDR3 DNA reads TGTGCCACCAGCAGAGCCCCCCAGACAGGGGGATACAATGAGCAGTTCTTC. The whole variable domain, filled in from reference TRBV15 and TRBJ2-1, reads DAMVIQNPRYQVTQFGKPVTLSCSQTLNHNVMYWYQQKSSQAPKLLFHYYDKDFNNEADTPDNFQSRRPNTSFCFLDIRSPGLGDTAMYLCATSRAPQTGGYNEQFFGPGTRLTVL.

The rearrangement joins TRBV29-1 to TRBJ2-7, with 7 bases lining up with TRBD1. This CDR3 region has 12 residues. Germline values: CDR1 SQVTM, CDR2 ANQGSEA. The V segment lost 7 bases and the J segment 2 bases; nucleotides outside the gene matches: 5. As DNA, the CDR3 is TGCAGCGCCACAGGGGACGCCTACGAGCAGTACTTC. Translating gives CSATGDAYEQYF.

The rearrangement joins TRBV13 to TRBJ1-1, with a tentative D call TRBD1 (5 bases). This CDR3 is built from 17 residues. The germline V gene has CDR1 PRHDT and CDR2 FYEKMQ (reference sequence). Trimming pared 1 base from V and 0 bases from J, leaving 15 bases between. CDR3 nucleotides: TGTGCCAGCAGCTTAGAGCAACAGCGGGGGATGAACACTGAAGCTTTCTTT. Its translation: CASSLEQQRGMNTEAFF.

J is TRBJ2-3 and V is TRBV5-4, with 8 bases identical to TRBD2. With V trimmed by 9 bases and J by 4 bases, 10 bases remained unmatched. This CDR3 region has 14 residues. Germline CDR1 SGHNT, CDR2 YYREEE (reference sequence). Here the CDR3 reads CAIWTAGGPDTQYF. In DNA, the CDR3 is TGTGCCATTTGGACGGCGGGGGGCCCAGATACGCAGTATTTT.

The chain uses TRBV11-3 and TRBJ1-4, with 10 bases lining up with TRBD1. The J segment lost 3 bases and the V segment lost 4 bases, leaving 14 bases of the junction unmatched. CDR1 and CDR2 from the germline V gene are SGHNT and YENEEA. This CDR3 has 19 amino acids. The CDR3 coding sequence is TGTGCCAGCAGCTCAAACCGGGACAGGGGAACTACAGCTAATGAAAAACTGTTTTTT. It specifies CASSSNRDRGTTANEKLFF.

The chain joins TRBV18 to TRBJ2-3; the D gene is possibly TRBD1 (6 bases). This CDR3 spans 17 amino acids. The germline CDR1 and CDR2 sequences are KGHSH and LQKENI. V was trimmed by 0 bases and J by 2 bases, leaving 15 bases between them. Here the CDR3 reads CASSPPDSQPTTDTQYF. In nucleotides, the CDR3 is TGTGCCAGCTCACCACCGGACAGCCAACCTACCACAGATACGCAGTATTTT.

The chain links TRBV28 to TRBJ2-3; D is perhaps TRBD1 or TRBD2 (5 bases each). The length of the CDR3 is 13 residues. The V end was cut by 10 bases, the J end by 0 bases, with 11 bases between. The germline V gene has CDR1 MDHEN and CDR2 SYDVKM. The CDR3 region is CATRGASTDTQYF. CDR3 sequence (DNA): TGTGCCACCAGAGGGGCTAGCACAGATACGCAGTATTTT.

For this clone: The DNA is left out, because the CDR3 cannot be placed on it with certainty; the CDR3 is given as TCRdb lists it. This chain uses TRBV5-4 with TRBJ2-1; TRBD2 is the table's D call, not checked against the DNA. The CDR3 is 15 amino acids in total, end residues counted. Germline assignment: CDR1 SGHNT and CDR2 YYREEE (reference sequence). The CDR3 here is CASSTSGGNYNEQFF.

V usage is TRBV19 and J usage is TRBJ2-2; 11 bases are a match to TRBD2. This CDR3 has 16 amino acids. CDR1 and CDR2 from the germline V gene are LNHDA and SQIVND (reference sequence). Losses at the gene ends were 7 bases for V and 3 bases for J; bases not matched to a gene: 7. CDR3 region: CASTGLAGSYTGELFF. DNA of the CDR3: TGTGCCAGTACAGGACTAGCGGGCTCCTACACCGGGGAGCTGTTTTTT. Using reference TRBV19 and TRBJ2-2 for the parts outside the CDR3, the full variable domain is DGGITQSPKYLFRKEGQNVTLSCEQNLNHDAMYWYRQDPGQGLRLIYYSQIVNDFQKGDIAEGYSVSREKKESFPLTVTSAQKNPTAFYLCASTGLAGSYTGELFFGEGSRLTVL.

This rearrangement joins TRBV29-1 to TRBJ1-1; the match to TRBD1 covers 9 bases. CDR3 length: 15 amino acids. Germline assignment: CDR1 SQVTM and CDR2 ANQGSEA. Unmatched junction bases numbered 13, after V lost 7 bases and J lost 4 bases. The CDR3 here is CSGAAGTGLLTEAFF. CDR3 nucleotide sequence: TGCAGCGGCGCAGCCGGGACAGGGTTGCTCACTGAAGCTTTCTTT.

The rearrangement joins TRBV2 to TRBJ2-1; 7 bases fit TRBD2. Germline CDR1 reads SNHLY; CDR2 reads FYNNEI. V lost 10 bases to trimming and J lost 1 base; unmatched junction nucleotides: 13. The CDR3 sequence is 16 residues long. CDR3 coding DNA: TGTGCCACCCGCCATTCCAAGCGGGGATCCTACAATGAGCAGTTCTTC. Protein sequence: CATRHSKRGSYNEQFF. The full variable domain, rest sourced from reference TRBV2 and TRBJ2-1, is EPEVTQTPSHQVTQMGQEVILRCVPISNHLYFYWYRQILGQKVEFLVSFYNNEISEKSEIFDDQFSVERPDGSNFTLKIRSTKLEDSAMYFCATRHSKRGSYNEQFFGPGTRLTVL.